This T cell receptor beta chain comes out of a study of shared clonotypes between healthy human individuals. In the study overall: Used for every donor were three CD4 naive, three CD4 memory, two CD8 naive and one CD8 memory plate.

Assay used: immunoSEQ multiplex PCR; TCRdb lists only in-frame clones, some missing. The sample carries 2 million to 3 million clones, roughly 93% recorded once. The CDR3 loop spans 15 amino acids. Trimming took 9 bases from V and 0 from J, leaving 13 bases between them. CDR1 is SGHDT, CDR2 YYEEEE, per germline. This receptor was identified in a man aged 18 to 29 in good health. Some clones in this sample may be carry-over from other donors' samples. V usage is TRBV5-6 and J usage is TRBJ1-6; D is uncertain. The material sequenced was naive CD4+ T cells from PBMCs. Subset: CD45RA+ positively selected. Here the CDR3 reads CATTGSGSYNSPLHF. The CDR3 DNA reads as TGTGCCACCACGGGGTCGGGCTCCTATAATTCACCCCTCCACTTT. The whole variable domain, filled in from reference TRBV5-6 and TRBJ1-6, reads DAGVTQSPTHLIKTRGQQVTLRCSPKSGHDTVSWYQQALGQGPQFIFQYYEEEERQRGNFPDRFSGHQFPNYSSELNVNALLLGDSALYLCATTGSGSYNSPLHFGNGTRLTVT.